The following is a T cell receptor (beta chain) sequence with its context. Produced via immunoSEQ multiplex PCR; TCRdb's table is partial and in-frame only. The sample lists 50,000 to 75,000 clones; more than 75% were seen once. The data were obtained in a study of blood T cell repertoires in COVID-19. There are 15 residues in the CDR3. CDR1 and CDR2 (germline): SGDLS, YYNGEE. After removal of 4 bases from V and 6 bases from J, the junction contained 6 bases not matched to a gene. Sequencing input: peripheral blood. The clonotype was recovered from a man aged 60 to 75 with acute or convalescent COVID-19. The chain links TRBV9 to TRBJ2-2; 10 positions match TRBD2. CDR3 protein: CASSLAGGGSGELFF. Written as DNA, the CDR3 is TGTGCCAGCAGCTTAGCGGGGGGAGGTTCCGGGGAGCTGTTTTTT.